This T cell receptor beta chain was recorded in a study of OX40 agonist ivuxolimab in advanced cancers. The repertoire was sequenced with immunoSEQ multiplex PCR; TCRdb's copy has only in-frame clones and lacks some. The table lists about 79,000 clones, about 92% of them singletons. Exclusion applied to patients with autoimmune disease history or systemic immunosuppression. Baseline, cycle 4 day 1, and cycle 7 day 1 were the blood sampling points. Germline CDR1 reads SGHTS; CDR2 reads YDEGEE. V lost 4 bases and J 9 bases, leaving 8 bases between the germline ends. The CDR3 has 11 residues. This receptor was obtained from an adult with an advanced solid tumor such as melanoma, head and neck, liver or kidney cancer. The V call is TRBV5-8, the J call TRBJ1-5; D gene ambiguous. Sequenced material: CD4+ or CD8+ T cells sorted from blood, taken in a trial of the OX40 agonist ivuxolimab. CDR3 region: CASSLEGPQHF. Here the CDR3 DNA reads TGTGCCAGCAGCCTGGAGGGGCCCCAGCATTTT. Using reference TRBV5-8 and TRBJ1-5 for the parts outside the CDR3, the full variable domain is EAGVTQSPTHLIKTRGQQATLRCSPISGHTSVYWYQQALGLGLQFLLWYDEGEERNRGNFPPRFSGRQFPNYSSELNVNALELEDSALYLCASSLEGPQHFGDGTRLSIL.